This TCR beta chain was obtained from a study of CD8+ T cells in alopecia areata. Study-level information: Treatment comprised oral tofacitinib, 5 to 10 mg twice daily, in treated patients.

The germline gives CDR1 MDHEN, CDR2 SYDVKM. The CDR3 is made up of 15 amino acids. Trimming removed 1 base from V and 4 bases from J, with 13 bases in between. Sorting of CD4+ and CD8+ T cells was performed on PBMCs. It was cDNA, reverse transcribed from extracted RNA, that served as the sequencing template. Sequenced by immunoSEQ multiplex PCR; TCRdb stores in-frame clones only, minus some. The data contain about 130,000 clones, around three fifths of them singletons. The specimen comprised CD4+ T cells sorted from blood, sampled at week 0. This rearrangement joins TRBV28 to TRBJ2-5, with D perhaps matching TRBD1 (6 bases). The sequence derives from a human donor with alopecia areata. The CDR3 protein is CASSLSPAGVETQYF. CDR3 nucleotide sequence: TGTGCCAGCAGTTTATCCCCGGCAGGGGTAGAGACCCAGTACTTC.